The source of this T cell receptor beta chain is a study of T cell changes during pregnancy in multiple sclerosis. Clones were sequenced by immunoSEQ multiplex PCR, and TCRdb holds only the in-frame ones, with some missing. The sample has 65,000 to 95,000 clones, around nine tenths seen once; the top ten hold approximately 2%. This clone turned up a few times. Per germline, CDR1 SGHTA and CDR2 FQGTGA. The V gene lost 3 bases and the J gene lost 3 bases, with 9 bases spanning the gap. This CDR3 region has 13 residues. The clonotype comes from a female donor with multiple sclerosis, enrolled in a pregnancy study. The rearrangement uses TRBV7-3 and TRBJ2-7; no firm D call. This material consisted of peripheral blood, taken before pregnancy. The CDR3 nucleotides are TGTGCCAGCAGCTTGTACAGAGACTACGAGCAGTACTTC. This encodes CASSLYRDYEQYF.